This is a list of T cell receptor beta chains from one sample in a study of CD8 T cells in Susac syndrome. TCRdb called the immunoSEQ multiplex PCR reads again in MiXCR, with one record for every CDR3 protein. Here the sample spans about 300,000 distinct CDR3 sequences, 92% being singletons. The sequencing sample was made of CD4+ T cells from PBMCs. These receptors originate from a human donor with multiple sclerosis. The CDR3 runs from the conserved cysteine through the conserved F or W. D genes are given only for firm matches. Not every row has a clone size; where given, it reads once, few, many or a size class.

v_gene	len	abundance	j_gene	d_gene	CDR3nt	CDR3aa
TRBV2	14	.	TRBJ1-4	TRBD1	TGTGCCAGCAGCGGACAGGGGTGGAGTGAAAAACTGTTTTTT	CASSGQGWSEKLFF
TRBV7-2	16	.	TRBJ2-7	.	TGTGCCAGCAGCCGCGGCTTATTAGGGCGGGGCTACGAGCAGTACTTC	CASSRGLLGRGYEQYF
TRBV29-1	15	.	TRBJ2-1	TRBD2	TGCAGCGTTGAAGTGGTAGCGGGAGGGAGCGATGAGCAGTTCTTC	CSVEVVAGGSDEQFF
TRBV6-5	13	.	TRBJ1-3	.	TGTGCCAGCAGTACAGTGCGGGGAAACACCATATATTTT	CASSTVRGNTIYF
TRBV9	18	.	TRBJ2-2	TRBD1	TGTGCCAGCAGCCCCGGGACAGGGGGCGGGATTGGCACCGGGGAGCTGTTTTTT	CASSPGTGGGIGTGELFF
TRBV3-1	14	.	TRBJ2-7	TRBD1	TGTGCCAGCAGCCACAGACAGGGGCTGGCCGAGCAGTACTTC	CASSHRQGLAEQYF
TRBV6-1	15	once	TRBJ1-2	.	TGTGCCAGCAGTGACCCAGACCCCGCTAACTATGGCTACACCTTC	CASSDPDPANYGYTF
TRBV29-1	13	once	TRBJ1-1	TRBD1	TGCAGCGCTCGGACAGGGAGGGACACTGAAGCTTTCTTT	CSARTGRDTEAFF
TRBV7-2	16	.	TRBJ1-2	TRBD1	TGTGCCAGCAGTGGACAGGGACCCCGCCTAGGGTATGGCTACACCTTC	CASSGQGPRLGYGYTF
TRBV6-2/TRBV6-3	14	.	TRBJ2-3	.	TGTGCCAGCAGGCCGGGCCCCAACACAGATACGCAGTATTTT	CASRPGPNTDTQYF
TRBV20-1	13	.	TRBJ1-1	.	TGCAGTGCTAGAGCCGACACGGGTCCAGGGGCTTTCTTT	CSARADTGPGAFF
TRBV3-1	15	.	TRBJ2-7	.	TGTGCCAGCAGCCAATATAGGACAAGGGCCTACGAGCAGTACTTC	CASSQYRTRAYEQYF
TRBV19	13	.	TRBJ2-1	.	TGTGCCAGTAGTTACCCCACGAGGAATGAGCAGTTCTTC	CASSYPTRNEQFF
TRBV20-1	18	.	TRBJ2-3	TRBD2	TGCAGTGCTAGAGCACTAGCGGGAGTCGCGAGGGGCACAGATACGCAGTATTTT	CSARALAGVARGTDTQYF
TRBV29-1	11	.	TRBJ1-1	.	TGCAGCGTTGGGGAGCAGCGGTATGCTTTCTTT	CSVGEQRYAFF
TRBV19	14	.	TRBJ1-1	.	TGTGCCAGTAGTCCCGGACACGAGAACACTGAAGCTTTCTTT	CASSPGHENTEAFF
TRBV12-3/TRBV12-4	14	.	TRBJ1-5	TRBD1	TGTGCCAGCAGCGACAGGGCCAGCAATCAGCCCCAGCATTTT	CASSDRASNQPQHF
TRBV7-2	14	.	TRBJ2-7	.	TGTGCCAGCAGCTCCCCCGTACGAGCCTACGAGCAGTACTTC	CASSSPVRAYEQYF
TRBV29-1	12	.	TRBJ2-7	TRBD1	TGCAGCGTTGAAAAGGGGGCTGGCGAGCAGTACTTC	CSVEKGAGEQYF
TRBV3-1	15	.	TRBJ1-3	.	TGTGCCAGCAGTCGTATCGGCGGGTCTGGAAACACCATATATTTT	CASSRIGGSGNTIYF
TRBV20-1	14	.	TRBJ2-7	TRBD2	TGCAGTGCCGTGGCTAGCGGGAGTGTCTACGAGCAGTACTTC	CSAVASGSVYEQYF
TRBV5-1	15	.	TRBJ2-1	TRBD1	TGCGCCAGCAGGCAGGGCGGACAGGGTCGTAGCGAGCAGTTCTTC	CASRQGGQGRSEQFF
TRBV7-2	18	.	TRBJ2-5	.	TGTGCCAGCAGCTCCCCCTCTCGCGGGGCCATTTTACTAGAGACCCAGTACTTC	CASSSPSRGAILLETQYF
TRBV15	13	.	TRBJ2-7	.	TGTGCCACCAGCAGAGATCCCATCAGTGAGCAGTACTTC	CATSRDPISEQYF
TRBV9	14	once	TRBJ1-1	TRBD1	TGTGCCAGCAGCGTAGACAGGGGGGACACTGAAGCTTTCTTT	CASSVDRGDTEAFF
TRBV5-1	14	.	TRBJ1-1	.	TGCGCCAGCAGCTCTTACACAGGGAAAACTGAAGCTTTCTTT	CASSSYTGKTEAFF